Each of the 29 T cell receptor beta chains below was sequenced from the same sample in a study of blood T cell repertoires in COVID-19. Libraries were prepared by immunoSEQ multiplex PCR; TCRdb keeps only in-frame clonotypes and omits some of them. The repertoire holds approximately 200,000 clones, with around 89% as singletons. The sequenced sample consisted of peripheral blood. The receptor source for this set is a man aged 25 to 45 with COVID-19, enrolled during active disease.

The chain carries TRBV5-1 and TRBJ1-6; D is unclear. Per the germline V gene, CDR1 is SGHRS and CDR2 is YFSETQ. Deletions cut 0 bases from V and 0 bases from J, with 7 bases between. This CDR3 is built from 16 residues. The CDR3 region is CASSLDSYSYNSPLHF. In DNA, the CDR3 is TGCGCCAGCAGCTTGGACAGTTACTCCTATAATTCACCCCTCCACTTT.

This clone was found once. The V call is TRBV29-1, the J call TRBJ2-7; D may be TRBD1 (6 bases). Germline CDR1 and CDR2: SQVTM and ANQGSEA. This CDR3 is built from 14 residues. V was clipped by 3 bases and J by 1 base, with 13 bases between them. The CDR3 DNA reads as TGCAGCGTTGATGGGCAGGGGCTTTCCTACGAGCAGTACTTC. Translated: CSVDGQGLSYEQYF.

CDR3 nucleotides: TGCGCCAGCAGCTTGGAGGGACAGGGGAGTATTTACGAGCAGTACTTC. Translation: CASSLEGQGSIYEQYF. The chain employs TRBV5-1 and TRBJ2-7, with TRBD1 identical over 10 bases. This CDR3 contains 16 residues. V dropped 0 bases and J dropped 4; count of bases not matched to a gene: 7. Germline V CDR1 and CDR2: SGHRS, YFSETQ.

The chain couples TRBV18 to TRBJ1-2; weak D call: TRBD1 (6 bases). The CDR3 runs 16 residues. Germline V gene data show CDR1 as KGHSH and CDR2 as LQKENI. Trimming left V 0 bases short and J 3 bases short, with 14 bases between. The CDR3 sequence is CASSPPVGATYYGYTF. The CDR3 bases are TGTGCCAGCTCACCACCGGTGGGGGCGACCTACTATGGCTACACCTTC.

V usage is TRBV6-5 and J usage is TRBJ1-3, with TRBD1 identical over 8 bases. This CDR3 is 16 amino acids long. With V trimmed by 4 bases and J by 2 bases, 7 bases remained unmatched. In germline, CDR1 is MNHEY, CDR2 SVGAGI. CDR3 loop: CASSSPQGVAGNTIYF. The CDR3 region has the DNA TGTGCCAGCAGTTCCCCACAGGGGGTCGCTGGAAACACCATATATTTT.

V is TRBV19 and J is TRBJ2-2; no clear D gene. The V end lost 3 bases, the J end lost 9 bases, and 14 bases lay between the germline ends. The length of the CDR3 is 14 residues. Germline CDR1 reads LNHDA; CDR2 reads SQIVND (reference sequence). CDR3 region: CASSIREQVRELFF. The CDR3 DNA sequence: TGTGCCAGTAGTATCCGTGAGCAGGTTCGGGAGCTGTTTTTT.

The chain is built from TRBV7-2 and TRBJ1-1; D uncertain. This CDR3 is built from 14 residues. V shed 6 bases and J shed 1 base, with 12 bases lying between them. Germline CDR1 SGHTA, CDR2 FQGNSA. The CDR3 protein is CASSHYGQNTEAFF. In DNA form, the CDR3 reads TGTGCCAGCAGTCATTACGGTCAGAACACTGAAGCTTTCTTT.

J is TRBJ2-3 and V is TRBV6-2 or TRBV6-3; D gene uncertain. This CDR3 spans 17 amino acids. With 6 bases removed from V and 0 bases from J, the gap between germline ends came to 19 bases. Germline V gives CDR1 MNHEY, CDR2 SVGEGT. CDR3 in DNA: TGTGCCAGCAGCGGCTACTCGCGGAGCCCTAGCACAGATACGCAGTATTTT. Protein product: CASSGYSRSPSTDTQYF.

Of note for this clone: The same CDR3 can be traced to other DNA sequences in this sample. The gene calls are TRBV19 and TRBJ1-2; D gene unclear. The V and J ends lost 9 bases and 0 bases respectively, with 2 bases between them. This CDR3 comprises 10 residues. Germline V gives CDR1 LNHDA, CDR2 SQIVND (reference sequence). The CDR3 reads CASSNYGYTF. CDR3 sequence (DNA): TGTGCCAGCTCTAACTATGGCTACACCTTC.

This chain joins TRBV11-2 and TRBJ2-2, with 10 bases fitting TRBD1. This CDR3 comprises 15 residues. Germline V gene sequence: CDR1 SGHAT, CDR2 FQNNGV. With 4 bases clipped from V and 7 bases from J, the junction kept 6 bases outside the gene matches. The chain's CDR3 is CASSSLRTGGGELFF. The CDR3 coding sequence is TGTGCCAGCAGCTCCTTGAGGACAGGGGGCGGGGAGCTGTTTTTT. Full variable domain (outside the CDR3, taken from reference TRBV11-2 and TRBJ2-2): EAGVAQSPRYKIIEKRQSVAFWCNPISGHATLYWYQQILGQGPKLLIQFQNNGVVDDSQLPKDRFSAERLKGVDSTLKIQPAKLEDSAVYLCASSSLRTGGGELFFGEGSRLTVL.

The V call is TRBV4-1, the J call TRBJ2-2; 11 bases agree with TRBD2. Germline-derived CDR1 and CDR2 are MGHRA and YSYEKL. This CDR3 spans 16 amino acids. V shed 4 bases, J shed 3 bases, and the junction held 4 bases outside the gene matches. This CDR3 is CASSPGTSGYTGELFF. The CDR3 DNA sequence: TGCGCCAGCAGCCCCGGGACTAGCGGATACACCGGGGAGCTGTTTTTT.

This sequence joins TRBV6-1 and TRBJ1-2; 7 positions agree with TRBD1. This CDR3 is 15 amino acids long. Germline trimming cut 2 bases from V and 4 bases from J; bases unmatched to any gene: 7. Germline V CDR1 and CDR2: MNHNS, SASEGT. The CDR3 DNA reads TGTGCCAGCAGTGAAAGGCAGGGGGGACCCTATGGCTACACCTTC. This gives the protein CASSERQGGPYGYTF.

The rearrangement uses TRBV7-9 and TRBJ2-1, with 10 positions matching TRBD2. V was pared by 6 bases and J by 7 bases, with 6 bases of the junction left unmatched. CDR3 size: 14 residues. The V gene's germline CDR1 is SEHNR and CDR2 FQNEAQ (reference sequence). For the CDR3, the DNA is TGTGCCAGCAGTTGGACTAGCGGAACAAATGAGCAGTTCTTC. It encodes CASSWTSGTNEQFF.

The chain combines TRBV27 with TRBJ2-5; perhaps TRBD2 as D (7 bases). Germline assignment: CDR1 MNHEY and CDR2 SMNVEV (reference sequence). V gave up 7 bases and J gave up 5 bases, with 14 bases separating them. This CDR3 comprises 13 residues. CDR3 in DNA: TGTGCCAGCAAGGCAGGGAGGGGGGAGACCCAGTACTTC. It is translated as CASKAGRGETQYF.

This rearrangement joins TRBV7-9 to TRBJ1-2; 12 nucleotides agree with TRBD1. CDR3 length equals 16 residues. Germline CDR1 and CDR2: SEHNR and FQNEAQ (reference sequence). With V trimmed by 1 base and J by 8 bases, 8 bases remained unmatched. The CDR3 DNA follows: TGTGCCAGCAGCTTAGACTCCTGGGACAGGGGGCGCGGCTACACCTTC. Translated: CASSLDSWDRGRGYTF.

The chain has TRBV11-1 and TRBJ2-7, with D maybe TRBD2 (5 bases). The CDR3 contains 13 residues. Germline lookup yields CDR1 SGHAT and CDR2 FQDESV (reference sequence). V was cut by 2 bases and J by 2 bases, with 7 bases left in between. The CDR3 is CASSLSGTYEQYF. The DNA of the CDR3 is TGTGCCAGCAGCTTAAGCGGCACCTACGAGCAGTACTTC.

The chain carries TRBV19 and TRBJ2-7; 11 bases fit TRBD2. With V trimmed by 5 bases and J by 0 bases, 3 bases remained unmatched. The CDR3 runs to 15 residues. Looked up from germline, CDR1 is LNHDA and CDR2 is SQIVND (reference sequence). The CDR3 is CASSRGLAASYEQYF. The DNA for the CDR3 is TGTGCCAGTAGTCGGGGACTAGCGGCCTCCTACGAGCAGTACTTC. The variable domain in full, completed from reference TRBV19 and TRBJ2-7, reads DGGITQSPKYLFRKEGQNVTLSCEQNLNHDAMYWYRQDPGQGLRLIYYSQIVNDFQKGDIAEGYSVSREKKESFPLTVTSAQKNPTAFYLCASSRGLAASYEQYFGPGTRLTVT.

J is TRBJ1-5 and V is TRBV4-2; a weak D match, TRBD1 (5 bases). This CDR3 has 17 residues. V lost 0 bases and J 1 base, leaving 13 bases between the germline ends. In germline, CDR1 is LGHNA, CDR2 YNFKEQ. CDR3 nucleotides: TGTGCCAGCAGCCAAGATTTTAGACAGATAAGCAATCAGCCCCAGCATTTT. This encodes CASSQDFRQISNQPQHF.

This clone was picked up a small number of times. The chain carries TRBV20-1 and TRBJ2-7; 9 nucleotides line up with TRBD1. Trimming at V came to 6 bases and at J to 6 bases, leaving 12 bases not matched to a gene. This CDR3 is built from 14 residues. CDR1 and CDR2 (germline): DFQATT, SNEGSKA (reference sequence). CDR3 nucleotides: TGCAGTGCCAGTCCGGGACAGGGACATGGCGAGCAGTACTTC. It translates to CSASPGQGHGEQYF.

The chain is built from TRBV6-1 and TRBJ2-1; 8 nucleotides line up with TRBD2. Unmatched junction bases numbered 14, after V lost 2 bases and J lost 5 bases. The CDR3 totals 18 residues. In germline, CDR1 is MNHNS, CDR2 SASEGT. CDR3 loop: CASSELSAGGLRDNEQFF. The CDR3, as DNA: TGTGCCAGCAGTGAATTGTCGGCGGGAGGTTTGAGGGACAATGAGCAGTTCTTC.

This clone is a singleton in its sample. The chain uses TRBV6-1 and TRBJ2-3, with 7 bases identical to TRBD1. The CDR3 consists of 14 residues. The junction had 6 bases not matched to a gene; V was cut back by 3 bases and J by 6 bases. The germline gives CDR1 MNHNS, CDR2 SASEGT. DNA of the CDR3: TGTGCCAGCAGTGAGCCCCCACAGGGGGATACGCAGTATTTT. It encodes CASSEPPQGDTQYF.

This clone has just a few counts. This CDR3 reads CASSQRREIYGYTF. CDR3 in DNA: TGTGCCAGCAGCCAAAGGAGGGAAATCTATGGCTACACCTTC. This sequence joins TRBV3-1 (or the pseudogene TRBV3-2) and TRBJ1-2, with no clear D. Germline V lookup: CDR1 LGHDT, CDR2 YNNKEL (reference sequence). CDR3 length: 14 residues. V was trimmed by 2 bases and J by 4 bases, leaving 11 bases between them.

This chain uses TRBV30 with TRBJ1-3; D is undetermined. V lost 1 base to trimming and J lost 3 bases, with 13 bases between them. Germline lookup yields CDR1 GTSNPN and CDR2 SVGIG (reference sequence). This CDR3 contains 15 residues. CDR3 bases: TGTGCCTGGAGTGCCAAGACCGGAGTTGGAAACACCATATATTTT. Amino acid sequence: CAWSAKTGVGNTIYF.

The chain is built from TRBV27 and TRBJ2-1, with TRBD1 as a possible D gene (8 bases). V lost 6 bases and J lost 2, with 14 bases in between. CDR1 and CDR2 from the germline V gene are MNHEY and SMNVEV (reference sequence). The length of the CDR3 is 15 residues. The CDR3: CASRQTGGAYNEQFF. The CDR3 DNA sequence: TGTGCCAGCAGGCAAACAGGGGGGGCCTACAATGAGCAGTTCTTC.

V and J are TRBV7-8 and TRBJ2-7; D is unclear. The CDR3 sequence is 14 residues long. Germline V lookup: CDR1 SGHVS, CDR2 FQNEAQ. Trimming cost V 0 bases and J 1 base, with 7 bases left between them. The DNA of the CDR3 is TGTGCCAGCAGCTTAGCACATGCTTCCTACGAGCAGTACTTC. This sequence encodes CASSLAHASYEQYF.

The chain carries TRBV7-6 and TRBJ1-1; weak D call: TRBD1 (5 bases). The CDR3 sequence is 16 residues long. Trimming removed 2 bases at V and 0 bases at J, with 13 bases between. Per the germline V gene, CDR1 is SGHVS and CDR2 is FNYEAQ. CDR3 in amino acids: CASSLQGGPMNTEAFF. CDR3 coding DNA: TGTGCCAGCAGCTTACAGGGAGGTCCTATGAACACTGAAGCTTTCTTT.

The chain employs TRBV5-6 and TRBJ1-2; the D gene is possibly TRBD1 (6 bases). V lost 4 bases, J lost 3 bases, and 13 bases lay in between. The CDR3 is made up of 14 amino acids. Germline CDR1 and CDR2: SGHDT and YYEEEE. The CDR3: CASSEGDRYYGYTF. The CDR3 region has the DNA TGTGCCAGCAGCGAGGGGGATCGGTACTATGGCTACACCTTC.

This chain uses TRBV6-2 or TRBV6-3 with TRBJ1-6; the D gene is possibly TRBD1 (5 bases). The germline CDR1 and CDR2 sequences are MNHEY and SVGEGT. The V gene lost 0 bases and the J gene lost 6 bases, with 15 bases spanning the gap. The CDR3 spans 17 residues. The CDR3 nucleotides are TGTGCCAGCAGTTACTCCCCCGAGACAGCCAGTAATTCACCCCTCCACTTT. This codes for CASSYSPETASNSPLHF.

This clone has a single count. V gene TRBV9 combines with J gene TRBJ1-5; D is uncertain. Looked up from germline, CDR1 is SGDLS and CDR2 is YYNGEE. Trimming took off 0 bases at V and 0 bases at J, with 7 bases between the two ends. This CDR3 has 15 residues. CDR3 sequence: CASSVAGISNQPQHF. The CDR3 bases are TGTGCCAGCAGCGTAGCGGGGATTAGCAATCAGCCCCAGCATTTT.